Listed below are T cell receptor beta chains from one sample, sequenced in a study of CD8+CD57+ T cells in acquired aplastic anemia. TCRdb reprocessed the reads via MiXCR and lists one record per CDR3 protein. The data show some 280,000 distinct CDR3 sequences, 45% to 70% seen once. Sequencing was performed on sorted CD4+, CD8+, or CD8+CD57+ T cells (not recorded which) from PBMCs. These receptors originate from a human donor with severe aplastic anemia or a healthy control (not recorded which). Both conserved end residues are part of each CDR3. The order of the fields is clone size, J gene, CDR3 length, V gene, D gene, CDR3 protein, CDR3 DNA. The D gene is left open where the match is weak. Clone size is stated in some rows and not others, as once, few, many or a class when expanded.

>many|TRBJ1-3|15|TRBV20-1|NA
CSARVAARSGNTIYF
TGCAGTGCTAGGGTCGCAGCCCGCTCTGGAAACACCATATATTTT
>NA|TRBJ1-4|14|TRBV9|TRBD1
CASSRRQGDEKLFF
TGTGCCAGCAGCCGCCGACAGGGGGATGAAAAACTGTTTTTT
>NA|TRBJ2-1|15|TRBV7-3|NA
CASSLLGHHKDEQFF
TGTGCCAGCAGCTTGCTAGGACATCATAAGGATGAGCAGTTCTTC
>many|TRBJ1-2|14|TRBV6-5|NA
CASSYSSFRGGYTF
TGTGCCAGCAGTTACTCGTCCTTTCGTGGTGGCTACACCTTC
>many|TRBJ2-2|15|TRBV5-1|TRBD1
CASSWGQVSTGELFF
TGCGCCAGCAGCTGGGGACAGGTATCGACCGGGGAGCTGTTTTTT
>NA|TRBJ2-3|14|TRBV7-2|NA
CASSSGRNTDTQYF
TGTGCCAGCAGCTCGGGGAGAAACACAGATACGCAGTATTTT
>many|TRBJ2-5|14|TRBV7-2|NA
CASSLARGQETQYF
TGTGCCAGCAGCTTAGCCCGGGGACAAGAGACCCAGTACTTC
>NA|TRBJ2-3|15|TRBV5-1|NA
CASSLKGGYTDTQYF
TGCGCCAGCAGCTTGAAAGGCGGCTACACAGATACGCAGTATTTT
>NA|TRBJ2-7|13|TRBV20-1|NA
CSARGGNIYEQYF
TGCAGTGCTAGAGGGGGGAACATCTATGAGCAGTACTTC
>few|TRBJ2-3|15|TRBV20-1|TRBD1
CSASPPTGSTDTQYF
TGCAGTGCTAGTCCCCCGACAGGGAGCACAGATACGCAGTATTTT
>few|TRBJ1-6|15|TRBV5-6|NA
CASSLAPTGNSPLHF
TGTGCCAGCAGCTTGGCCCCCACAGGGAATTCACCCCTCCACTTT
>NA|TRBJ1-2|13|TRBV4-3|TRBD1
CASSLRTGAGYTF
TGCGCCAGCAGCCTCAGGACAGGGGCCGGCTACACCTTC
>NA|TRBJ2-1|13|TRBV7-3|NA
CASRNSGYNEQFF
TGTGCCAGCAGAAACAGTGGCTACAATGAGCAGTTCTTC
>NA|TRBJ2-7|14|TRBV25-1|TRBD1
CASGRTGMYYEQYF
TGTGCCAGCGGAAGGACAGGGATGTACTACGAGCAGTACTTC
>NA|TRBJ1-1|17|TRBV5-8|NA
CASSSDREGGVDTEAFF
TGTGCCAGCAGCTCTGATAGGGAGGGGGGGGTGGATACTGAAGCTTTCTTT
>many|TRBJ1-2|14|TRBV28|TRBD1
CASRSGQGTYGYTF
TGTGCCAGCAGATCTGGACAGGGGACCTATGGCTACACCTTC
>few|TRBJ1-2|17|TRBV5-1|TRBD1
CASSLGDRGREVYGYTF
TGCGCCAGCAGCTTGGGGGACAGGGGGCGCGAGGTCTATGGCTACACCTTC
>NA|TRBJ2-7|15|TRBV15|NA
CATSRDSGESGEQYF
TGTGCCACCAGCAGAGACTCAGGGGAGAGCGGCGAGCAGTACTTC
>NA|TRBJ1-4|19|TRBV7-6|TRBD1
CDSSFGRLRQGSRSEKLFF
TGTGACAGCAGCTTTGGGCGGCTTCGACAGGGTTCTAGGAGTGAAAAACTGTTTTTT
>NA|TRBJ1-2|15|TRBV29-1|NA
CSVGGVIGTNYGYTF
TGCAGCGTTGGGGGGGTTATCGGGACAAACTATGGCTACACCTTC
>NA|TRBJ1-3|14|TRBV20-1|NA
CSVTHAVSGNTIYF
TGCAGCGTCACCCACGCCGTCTCTGGAAACACCATATATTTT
>many|TRBJ2-1|16|TRBV11-2|TRBD1
CASSGPTGGYYNEQFF
TGTGCCAGCAGCGGACCGACAGGGGGCTACTACAATGAGCAGTTCTTC
>NA|TRBJ1-2|19|TRBV7-9|TRBD1
CASSFGGSGTGKIGYGYTF
TGTGCCAGCAGCTTTGGTGGTTCGGGGACAGGGAAGATAGGCTATGGCTACACCTTC
>few|TRBJ2-5|13|TRBV12-3/TRBV12-4|TRBD1
CASSHRGQETQYF
TGTGCCAGCAGTCACAGGGGTCAAGAGACCCAGTACTTC
>NA|TRBJ2-7|12|TRBV7-6|NA
CASSQDGAEQYF
TGTGCCAGCAGCCAAGACGGCGCCGAGCAGTACTTC
>NA|TRBJ2-1|15|TRBV25-1|NA
CASSAPGLQAQEQFF
TGTGCCAGCAGTGCACCGGGACTTCAGGCCCAGGAGCAGTTCTTC
>NA|TRBJ1-6|15|TRBV5-1|NA
CASSLTPPEGSPLHF
TGCGCCAGCAGCTTGACTCCCCCTGAAGGTTCACCCCTCCACTTT
>NA|TRBJ2-7|15|TRBV20-1|TRBD2
CSARDERGKAYEQYF
TGCAGTGCTAGAGATGAGCGGGGGAAGGCCTACGAGCAGTACTTC
>many|TRBJ1-4|15|TRBV7-9|TRBD1
CASSQRGTGDEKLFF
TGTGCCAGCAGCCAGCGAGGGACAGGGGACGAAAAACTGTTTTTT
>many|TRBJ1-1|13|TRBV7-3|NA
CASSRLRETEAFF
TGTGCCAGCAGCCGACTCAGGGAAACTGAAGCTTTCTTT
>NA|TRBJ1-1|16|TRBV25-1|NA
CASSEYRETSGTEAFF
TGTGCCAGCAGTGAATATCGGGAGACGTCTGGGACTGAAGCTTTCTTT
>NA|TRBJ1-1|16|TRBV20-1|TRBD1
CSARRAVVGDRGGAFF
TGCAGTGCTAGACGTGCGGTAGTAGGGGACAGGGGCGGAGCTTTCTTT
>NA|TRBJ2-7|16|TRBV25-1|TRBD1
CASSEWAGQDVEEQYF
TGTGCCAGCAGTGAATGGGCGGGACAGGACGTTGAGGAGCAGTACTTC
>once|TRBJ2-5|15|TRBV7-2|TRBD2
CASSTWSGGEETRYF
TGTGCCAGCAGCACCTGGAGCGGGGGGGAAGAGACCCGGTACTTC
>once|TRBJ2-7|15|TRBV7-2|NA
CASSLVAGESYEQYF
TGTGCCAGCAGCTTAGTTGCTGGGGAATCCTACGAGCAGTACTTC
>once|TRBJ1-1|14|TRBV7-9|TRBD1
CASSLTGEATEAFF
TGTGCCAGCAGCTTAACAGGGGAGGCCACTGAAGCTTTCTTT
>many|TRBJ1-1|14|TRBV19|NA
CASSIVPGNVEAFF
TGTGCCAGTAGTATAGTTCCGGGGAACGTTGAAGCTTTCTTT
>NA|TRBJ2-5|15|TRBV11-1|NA
CASSRLAPQGETQYF
TGTGCCAGCAGCCGTCTAGCACCGCAGGGAGAGACCCAGTACTTC
>NA|TRBJ1-5|16|TRBV7-8|NA
CASSAKGRYSNQPQHF
TGTGCCAGCAGCGCTAAAGGGAGGTATAGCAATCAGCCCCAGCATTTT
>once|TRBJ2-3|17|TRBV24-1|NA
CATSDFGGSDHTDTQYF
TGTGCCACCAGTGATTTTGGTGGGAGTGATCACACAGATACGCAGTATTTT
>NA|TRBJ1-1|15|TRBV7-9|NA
CASSSRGRGNTEAFF
TGTGCCAGCAGCTCAAGGGGTAGGGGGAACACTGAAGCTTTCTTT
>NA|TRBJ1-2|14|TRBV2|TRBD1
CASREDRGNYGYTF
TGTGCCAGCAGGGAGGACAGGGGAAACTATGGCTACACCTTC
>NA|TRBJ2-2|19|TRBV20-1|TRBD2
CSARDNLGLAGGNTGELFF
TGCAGTGCTAGAGATAACTTGGGTCTAGCGGGGGGGAACACCGGGGAGCTGTTTTTT
>NA|TRBJ1-1|12|TRBV29-1|NA
CSVVAVFPEAFF
TGCAGCGTTGTCGCGGTGTTCCCTGAAGCTTTCTTT
>NA|TRBJ1-1|14|TRBV2|NA
CASSNYRANTEAFF
TGTGCCAGCAGCAATTACAGGGCGAACACTGAAGCTTTCTTT
>NA|TRBJ1-4|16|TRBV7-9|NA
CASSHRTESTNEKLFF
TGTGCCAGCAGCCACAGGACCGAGTCAACTAATGAAAAACTGTTTTTT